This TCR beta chain was identified in a study of technical replicates of blood from a few donors. Sequencing used immunoSEQ multiplex PCR; TCRdb keeps in-frame clones, though not all of them. Among under 95,000 clones, 85% to 95% were seen once, and the ten largest hold approximately 0.25%. CDR3 size: 15 residues. Trimming removed 6 bases from V and 3 bases from J, with 16 bases in between. Germline-derived CDR1 and CDR2 are SGHVS and FQNEAQ. The source of this sequence is a human donor in good health. The sample was T cells isolated from PBMCs. The V gene is TRBV7-8, the J gene TRBJ2-3; tentative D call: TRBD1 (5 bases). DNA of the CDR3: TGTGCCAGCAGATATAGGGGCCCAGCGACAGATACGCAGTATTTT. Encoded protein: CASRYRGPATDTQYF.